This T cell receptor beta chain derives from a study of beta chain features in type 1 diabetes. The CDR3 consists of 14 residues. Germline V gene sequence: CDR1 SQVTM, CDR2 ANQGSEA. V was cut by 7 bases and J by 1 base, with 14 bases left in between. Sorted cells reached over 95% purity in every population. Expressed TCRB transcripts were sequenced because the entire RNA isolate underwent reverse transcription. Method: immunoSEQ multiplex PCR; TCRdb's copy keeps in-frame clones and lacks some. The sample contains around 300,000 clones, about 10% of which appear only once. The material sequenced was naive CD4+ T cells from blood. The sequence came from a woman under 40 in good health. The genes are TRBV29-1 and TRBJ2-1; tentative D call: TRBD1 (6 bases). For the CDR3, the DNA is TGCAGCGCCAGGGGCCCGAATTCCTACAATGAGCAGTTCTTC. It translates to CSARGPNSYNEQFF.